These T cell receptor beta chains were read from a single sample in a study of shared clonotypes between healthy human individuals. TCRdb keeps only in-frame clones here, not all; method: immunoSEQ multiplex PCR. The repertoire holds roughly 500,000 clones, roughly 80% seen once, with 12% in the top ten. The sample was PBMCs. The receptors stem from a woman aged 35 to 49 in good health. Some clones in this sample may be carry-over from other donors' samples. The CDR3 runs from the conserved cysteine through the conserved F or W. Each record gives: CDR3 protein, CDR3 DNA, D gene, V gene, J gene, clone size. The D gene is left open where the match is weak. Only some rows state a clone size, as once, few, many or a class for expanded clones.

CASSSTENTGELFF	TGTGCCAGCAGCTCGACTGAGAACACCGGGGAGCTGTTTTTT	.	TRBV7-9	TRBJ2-2	.
CASSLAGTEDQYF	TGTGCCAGCAGCTTAGCCGGGACAGAAGATCAGTATTTT	TRBD1	TRBV11-2	TRBJ2-3	.
CASSLVPRGANTGELFF	TGTGCCAGCAGCTTAGTGCCGCGGGGGGCGAACACCGGGGAGTTGTTTTTT	TRBD2	TRBV7-3	TRBJ2-2	.
CASSLLSSGDNEQFF	TGCGCCAGCAGCTTGTTGTCTAGCGGAGACAATGAGCAGTTCTTC	TRBD2	TRBV5-1	TRBJ2-1	.
CASSKGIANTGELFF	TGTGCCAGCAGCAAAGGTATAGCCAACACCGGGGAGCTGTTTTTT	.	TRBV21-1	TRBJ2-2	.
CASSLEGNTGELFF	TGTGCCAGCAGCTTAGAGGGGAACACCGGGGAGCTGTTTTTT	.	TRBV7-9	TRBJ2-2	.
CASSLTGERNQPQHF	TGTGCCAGCAGTCTGACAGGGGAGCGCAATCAGCCCCAGCATTTT	TRBD1	TRBV27	TRBJ1-5	.
CASSQYPSMALVWEQYF	TGTGCCAGCAGCCAGTACCCCTCCATGGCCCTTGTGTGGGAGCAGTACTTC	.	TRBV14	TRBJ2-7	.
CSVEGRDNYGYTF	TGCAGCGTTGAGGGCAGGGACAACTATGGCTACACCTTC	.	TRBV29-1	TRBJ1-2	few
CASSVTHISGNTIYF	TGTGCCAGCAGTGTGACCCATATCTCTGGAAACACCATATATTTT	.	TRBV2	TRBJ1-3	once
CASSRPGTLGEQYF	TGTGCCAGCAGCCGCCCCGGGACGTTGGGCGAGCAGTACTTC	.	TRBV5-5	TRBJ2-7	.
CASSIGHGNYEQYF	TGTGCCAGTAGTATTGGTCACGGCAACTACGAGCAGTACTTC	.	TRBV19	TRBJ2-7	.
CASSPRTGTGNEQFF	TGTGCCAGCAGTCCAAGGACAGGGACAGGGAATGAGCAGTTCTTC	TRBD1	TRBV27	TRBJ2-1	.
CASSVDEGQPQHF	TGTGCCAGCAGCGTAGACGAGGGGCAGCCCCAGCATTTT	.	TRBV9	TRBJ1-5	many
CASSLIGNKETQYF	TGTGCCAGCAGCTTAATCGGGAACAAGGAGACCCAGTACTTC	.	TRBV7-6	TRBJ2-5	once
CASSLGYNSNQPQHF	TGCGCCAGCAGCTTGGGTTATAATAGCAATCAGCCCCAGCATTTT	.	TRBV5-1	TRBJ1-5	once
CASSFKRSQSRANVLTF	TGTGCCAGCAGCTTTAAGCGCTCACAAAGTCGGGCCAACGTCCTGACTTTC	.	TRBV7-6	TRBJ2-6	.
CASSSWTSGNNEQFF	TGCGCCAGCAGCTCCTGGACTAGCGGGAACAATGAGCAGTTCTTC	TRBD2	TRBV5-1	TRBJ2-1	once
CSASWGSAQYF	TGCAGTGCAAGCTGGGGTTCGGCGCAGTATTTT	.	TRBV20-1	TRBJ2-3	.
CSVDQGLAETQYF	TGCAGCGTTGATCAGGGGCTTGCGGAGACCCAGTACTTC	.	TRBV29-1	TRBJ2-5	.
CASSLDRTQETQYF	TGTGCCAGCAGCTTGGACAGGACGCAAGAGACCCAGTACTTC	.	TRBV5-6	TRBJ2-5	once
CATTGWYEQYF	TGTGCCACCACAGGGTGGTACGAGCAGTACTTC	.	TRBV6-1	TRBJ2-7	once
CAIRVAAPVNEQFF	TGTGCCATCAGGGTAGCGGCCCCCGTCAATGAGCAGTTCTTC	.	TRBV10-3	TRBJ2-1	.